A selection of T cell receptor beta chains follows, all from one sample in a study of blood T cell repertoires in COVID-19. Repertoires were generated with immunoSEQ multiplex PCR, while TCRdb's copy carries only in-frame clones and drops some. The data hold around 250,000 clones, with around 88% observed a single time. The sample comprised peripheral blood. Source of these receptors: a man between 40 and 49 years old with active or convalescent COVID-19. CDR3s leave out the opening cysteine and the closing phenylalanine or tryptophan. Each record gives: CDR3 protein, CDR3 length, V gene, clone size. Rows give clone size only sometimes, using once, few, many, or a class for an expanded clone.

cdr3_aa: ASSVTQGRLAEQY
cdr3_length: 13
v_call: TRBV5-1
clone_size: -

cdr3_aa: ATSRDLGGLAGEETQY
cdr3_length: 16
v_call: TRBV15
clone_size: -

cdr3_aa: ASSPGNTGELF
cdr3_length: 11
v_call: TRBV7-6
clone_size: -

cdr3_aa: ASSQDRTPEPQH
cdr3_length: 12
v_call: TRBV4-1
clone_size: few

cdr3_aa: ACEGQANTEAF
cdr3_length: 11
v_call: TRBV30
clone_size: -

cdr3_aa: ASKQTGELF
cdr3_length: 9
v_call: TRBV12-3/TRBV12-4
clone_size: -

cdr3_aa: ASSPTRQNSPLH
cdr3_length: 12
v_call: TRBV27
clone_size: -

cdr3_aa: ASKEGSNTEAF
cdr3_length: 11
v_call: TRBV6-5
clone_size: -

cdr3_aa: ASSGHSYNEQF
cdr3_length: 11
v_call: TRBV5-1
clone_size: -

cdr3_aa: ASSSGTRLSQY
cdr3_length: 11
v_call: TRBV11-2
clone_size: -

cdr3_aa: ASSSEGAYQPQH
cdr3_length: 12
v_call: TRBV19
clone_size: -

cdr3_aa: ASSLPEGSPLH
cdr3_length: 11
v_call: TRBV12-3/TRBV12-4
clone_size: -

cdr3_aa: ASSYRLTDYGYT
cdr3_length: 12
v_call: TRBV6-5
clone_size: few

cdr3_aa: ASGRQGAGGRAAGELF
cdr3_length: 16
v_call: TRBV30
clone_size: -

cdr3_aa: ASSTYALSTNLYGYT
cdr3_length: 15
v_call: TRBV19
clone_size: few

cdr3_aa: ASSQDGVLAGRTGELF
cdr3_length: 16
v_call: TRBV4-1
clone_size: -

cdr3_aa: ASIDNMKGGYT
cdr3_length: 11
v_call: TRBV6-5
clone_size: -

cdr3_aa: ASSESVDYGYT
cdr3_length: 11
v_call: TRBV25-1
clone_size: -

cdr3_aa: ASSSLGTGPTTGELF
cdr3_length: 15
v_call: TRBV18
clone_size: -

cdr3_aa: ASSLFRTGNGELF
cdr3_length: 13
v_call: TRBV27
clone_size: -

cdr3_aa: ASSPGTDRAYEQY
cdr3_length: 13
v_call: TRBV18
clone_size: -

cdr3_aa: ATSDLGASGTGELF
cdr3_length: 14
v_call: TRBV24-1
clone_size: -

cdr3_aa: ASSVTGVAYEQY
cdr3_length: 12
v_call: TRBV7-9
clone_size: few

cdr3_aa: ASSFGTGIGAF
cdr3_length: 11
v_call: TRBV12-3/TRBV12-4
clone_size: -

cdr3_aa: ASSLAGGTGELF
cdr3_length: 12
v_call: TRBV7-9
clone_size: -

cdr3_aa: ASSRTAGTEAF
cdr3_length: 11
v_call: TRBV7-9
clone_size: -

cdr3_aa: AWSVQANQPQH
cdr3_length: 11
v_call: TRBV30
clone_size: -

cdr3_aa: AWSPGQGFSYD
cdr3_length: 11
v_call: TRBV30
clone_size: few

cdr3_aa: ASSLGQGAF
cdr3_length: 9
v_call: TRBV3-1/TRBV3-2
clone_size: -

cdr3_aa: ASDTGSSYEQY
cdr3_length: 11
v_call: TRBV7-2
clone_size: -

cdr3_aa: ASSSGLADNNEQF
cdr3_length: 13
v_call: TRBV5-1
clone_size: -

cdr3_aa: ASSLRAGLDYGYT
cdr3_length: 13
v_call: TRBV27
clone_size: -

cdr3_aa: ASSNDRGLVEPQH
cdr3_length: 13
v_call: TRBV2
clone_size: -

cdr3_aa: ASSPGQGRYSPLH
cdr3_length: 13
v_call: TRBV28
clone_size: -

cdr3_aa: ASIYRQGGEKLF
cdr3_length: 12
v_call: TRBV2
clone_size: -

cdr3_aa: ASSMGQDPEKLF
cdr3_length: 12
v_call: TRBV19
clone_size: once

cdr3_aa: ASSLGTSGQETQY
cdr3_length: 13
v_call: TRBV5-4
clone_size: -

cdr3_aa: ASSRIGGGQSPLH
cdr3_length: 13
v_call: TRBV6-5
clone_size: -

cdr3_aa: ASSWQQGANTGELF
cdr3_length: 14
v_call: TRBV5-5
clone_size: -

cdr3_aa: SVEDLGPGTGGDEQF
cdr3_length: 15
v_call: TRBV29-1
clone_size: -

cdr3_aa: ASSQSFAEAF
cdr3_length: 10
v_call: TRBV3-1/TRBV3-2
clone_size: -

cdr3_aa: ASSHSAGQETQY
cdr3_length: 12
v_call: TRBV3-1/TRBV3-2
clone_size: few

cdr3_aa: ASGRQGSEKLF
cdr3_length: 11
v_call: TRBV28
clone_size: -

cdr3_aa: AIRASGSSYNEQF
cdr3_length: 13
v_call: TRBV10-3
clone_size: -

cdr3_aa: AWSVRTGANEKLF
cdr3_length: 13
v_call: TRBV30
clone_size: once

cdr3_aa: ASTPGGTGSYEQY
cdr3_length: 13
v_call: TRBV5-1
clone_size: -

cdr3_aa: ASSPRTGAEETQY
cdr3_length: 13
v_call: TRBV7-2
clone_size: -

cdr3_aa: ASSQGLAGVEQY
cdr3_length: 12
v_call: TRBV3-1/TRBV3-2
clone_size: -

cdr3_aa: AWCGRDRNSPLH
cdr3_length: 12
v_call: TRBV30
clone_size: few

cdr3_aa: ASSLAGSWDGYT
cdr3_length: 12
v_call: TRBV5-1
clone_size: -

cdr3_aa: ASSLEAGLSGYT
cdr3_length: 12
v_call: TRBV5-1
clone_size: -

cdr3_aa: ASCTGYTGELF
cdr3_length: 11
v_call: TRBV6-5
clone_size: once

cdr3_aa: ASSLVQGSNEQF
cdr3_length: 12
v_call: TRBV11-2
clone_size: -

cdr3_aa: ASSPRGSFRQVPNGYT
cdr3_length: 16
v_call: TRBV27
clone_size: -

cdr3_aa: AWSRGQRKQY
cdr3_length: 10
v_call: TRBV30
clone_size: -